These 10 T cell receptor beta chains originate from one sample sequenced in a study of cytomegalovirus exposure and HLA in healthy donors (dated by TCRdb to 2016 to 2017). Library construction relied on the immunoSEQ multiplex PCR assay. Entries here come from immuneACCESS through TCRdb and include only in-frame sequences with V and J called. Some clones fail to appear in such tables; in the studies checked, an unresolved V gene covers under half of the shortfall, and the cause of the remainder is unknown. This sample lists under 400,000 clones; about nine tenths were detected once. The top ten clones comprise 0.83% of the sample. Sequenced material: PBMCs. The receptors were gathered from a woman under 30 in good health and CMV-seronegative.

The CDR3 is CASSYQGLAEQYF. The CDR3 DNA reads TGTGCCAGCAGTTACCAAGGACTAGCGGAGCAGTACTTC. V is TRBV6-5 and J is TRBJ2-7; TRBD2 matches at 9 bases. The CDR3 is made up of 13 amino acids. V lost 2 bases to trimming and J lost 7 bases; unmatched junction nucleotides: 3. CDR1 MNHEY and CDR2 SVGAGI come from the germline V gene.

V and J are TRBV19 and TRBJ2-5; 8 bases line up with TRBD1. Germline lookup yields CDR1 LNHDA and CDR2 SQIVND (reference sequence). J lost 2 bases, V lost 5 bases, and 7 bases had no gene match. The CDR3 loop spans 15 amino acids. The CDR3 coding sequence is TGTGCCAGTAGTTCCGGACAGGGTGGGCAAGAGACCCAGTACTTC. It specifies CASSSGQGGQETQYF.

The V call is TRBV9, the J call TRBJ2-7; D remains ambiguous. This CDR3 is 14 amino acids long. Germline V CDR1 and CDR2: SGDLS, YYNGEE. Trimming pared 0 bases from V and 5 bases from J, leaving 12 bases between. In DNA, the CDR3 is TGTGCCAGCAGCGTAGACAATTCGGGTGACGAGCAGTACTTC. Translated, it gives CASSVDNSGDEQYF.

This chain joins TRBV7-9 and TRBJ2-1, with 12 positions matching TRBD2. The germline V gene has CDR1 SEHNR and CDR2 FQNEAQ (reference sequence). There are 15 residues in the CDR3. V gave up 7 bases and J gave up 4 bases; unmatched junction bases: 5. The CDR3 loop is CASTPTSGGYNEQFF. For the CDR3, the DNA is TGTGCCAGCACCCCGACTAGCGGGGGTTACAATGAGCAGTTCTTC.

V and J are TRBV6-1 and TRBJ1-2; D is unclear. With 0 bases removed from V and 2 bases from J, the gap between germline ends came to 7 bases. The CDR3 is made up of 14 amino acids. Germline V gives CDR1 MNHNS, CDR2 SASEGT. The CDR3 here is CASSEALKNYGYTF. CDR3 sequence (DNA): TGTGCCAGCAGTGAAGCGCTAAAAAACTATGGCTACACCTTC.

V and J are TRBV9 and TRBJ2-3, with 13 bases identical to TRBD2. From germline, CDR1 is SGDLS and CDR2 YYNGEE. With V trimmed by 3 bases and J by 6 bases, 4 bases remained unmatched. This CDR3 spans 15 amino acids. CDR3 in DNA: TGTGCCAGCAGCGCGGGACTAGCGGGGCGGGATACGCAGTATTTT. Translated, it gives CASSAGLAGRDTQYF.

Here the CDR3 reads CASTEGGGDTQYF. In nucleotides, the CDR3 is TGTGCCAGCACCGAGGGAGGGGGGGATACGCAGTATTTT. The chain links TRBV6-1 to TRBJ2-3; possible D gene TRBD2, 7 bases. V was pared by 7 bases and J by 6 bases, with 14 bases between. The CDR3 has 13 amino acids. Germline values: CDR1 MNHNS, CDR2 SASEGT.

This sequence joins TRBV4-1 and TRBJ1-2, with D hard to call. This CDR3 contains 15 residues. The germline CDR1 and CDR2 sequences are MGHRA and YSYEKL. V dropped 1 base and J dropped 4 bases, with 13 bases sitting between them. CDR3 loop: CASSQGGPGVYGYTF. CDR3 nucleotides: TGCGCCAGCAGCCAAGGTGGTCCCGGGGTCTATGGCTACACCTTC.

Only a few counts were recorded for this clone. The V gene is TRBV30, the J gene TRBJ1-2; 8 nucleotides agree with TRBD1. The germline V gene encodes CDR1 GTSNPN and CDR2 SVGIG (reference sequence). This CDR3 comprises 12 residues. V shed 2 bases, J shed 7 bases, and the junction held 3 bases outside the gene matches. The CDR3 DNA reads as TGTGCCTGGAGTCCTGGACAGGGTGGCTACACCTTC. Protein product: CAWSPGQGGYTF. The variable domain in full, completed from reference TRBV30 and TRBJ1-2, reads SQTIHQWPATLVQPVGSPLSLECTVEGTSNPNLYWYRQAAGRGLQLLFYSVGIGQISSEVPQNLSASRPQDRQFILSSKKLLLSDSGFYLCAWSPGQGGYTFGSGTRLTVV.

The V and J genes are TRBV6-1 and TRBJ2-7; a weak D match, TRBD1 (6 bases). The CDR3 is 13 residues long. Germline assignment: CDR1 MNHNS and CDR2 SASEGT. V lost 5 bases and J lost 5, with 13 bases in between. The CDR3 coding sequence is TGTGCCAGCAGTTCACAGGGTTCCCACGAGCAGTACTTC. Amino acids: CASSSQGSHEQYF.